Sequencing of this TCR beta chain was carried out in a study of cytomegalovirus exposure and HLA in healthy donors. Study findings and constraints: Analysis performed later found around 15,000 TCR beta sequences associated with HLA alleles at 0.05 false discovery rate. In an earlier analysis, in around 590 donors, most V segments appeared productive either ~87% or ~30% of the time. CMV serostatus was the only immune exposure information that was available.

60 Vbeta and 13 Jbeta primers were used in PCR. Data came from immunoSEQ multiplex PCR; TCRdb stores just in-frame clones and leaves some out. The sample includes 170,000 or so clones, almost 85% of them seen just once. Only one count was recorded for this clone. As yet, its antigen is unknown. J gave up 0 bases and V 0 bases, and 11 bases lay outside the gene matches. This CDR3 is 20 amino acids long. Germline V CDR1 and CDR2: SGDLS, YYNGEE. J is TRBJ2-6 and V is TRBV9, with 8 positions matching TRBD1. What was sequenced was PBMCs. The TCR was taken from a girl aged 10 to 17 in good health and CMV-seropositive. In DNA, the CDR3 is TGTGCCAGCAGCGTAGTCAAGTTTTCAGGGGGCTTCTCTGGGGCCAACGTCCTGACTTTC. It specifies CASSVVKFSGGFSGANVLTF.